The 15 T cell receptor beta chains given below trace back to one sample, sequenced in a study of blood T cell repertoires in COVID-19. Assay used: immunoSEQ multiplex PCR; TCRdb lists only in-frame clones, some missing. The sample yields some 200,000 clones, approximately 80% seen once. The sample consisted of peripheral blood. The source of these receptors is a man aged 60 to 75 with COVID-19, enrolled during active disease.

V gene TRBV28 combines with J gene TRBJ2-7; TRBD2 agrees at 14 bases. The CDR3 contains 16 residues. The V gene end was trimmed by 3 bases and the J gene end by 1 base; junction bases not matched to a gene: 2. Germline V gives CDR1 MDHEN, CDR2 SYDVKM. The CDR3 spells CASSLRTSGGSYEQYF. Here the CDR3 DNA reads TGTGCCAGCAGTTTGAGGACTAGCGGGGGGTCCTACGAGCAGTACTTC.

As for this clone: The sample holds other DNA sequences that translate to the same CDR3. The genes are TRBV3-1 (or the pseudogene TRBV3-2) and TRBJ2-1; no clear D. The CDR3 extends over 13 amino acids. CDR1 is LGHDT and CDR2 is YNNKEL in the germline V gene (reference sequence). Trimming removed 1 base at V and 7 bases at J, with 8 bases between. The CDR3 DNA is TGTGCCAGCAGCCAAGTTTTTCGGAATGAGCAGTTCTTC. It specifies CASSQVFRNEQFF.

CDR3 sequence reads: CASSNRNEQFF. CDR3 in DNA: TGTGCCAGCAGCAATAGAAATGAGCAGTTCTTC. The rearrangement links TRBV9 to TRBJ2-1; D is undetermined. Germline V gives CDR1 SGDLS, CDR2 YYNGEE. V was pared by 4 bases and J by 7 bases, with 6 bases between. The CDR3 contains 11 residues.

As concerns this clone: A junction boundary mismatches the germline segment, possibly from a read error. The chain joins TRBV19 to TRBJ1-5, with D perhaps matching TRBD1 (5 bases). Germline assignment: CDR1 LNHDA and CDR2 SQIVND (reference sequence). CDR3 length: 15 amino acids. CDR3 amino acids: CASSARDLGKQPQHF. The CDR3 bases are TGTGCCAGTAGTGCGCGGGACCTAGGCAAACAGCCCCAGCATTTT.

This clone was observed a handful of times. The rearrangement uses TRBV19 and TRBJ2-7; 7 nucleotides agree with TRBD2. CDR3 size: 14 residues. Germline CDR1 is LNHDA and CDR2 is SQIVND (reference sequence). With V trimmed by 5 bases and J by 2 bases, 6 bases remained unmatched. CDR3 nucleotide sequence: TGTGCCAGTAGTCCGCAGACTAGCCCCTACGAGCAGTACTTC. Translation gives CASSPQTSPYEQYF.

This chain connects TRBV27 to TRBJ1-2; 9 bases map to TRBD1. The CDR3 consists of 15 residues. The trim removed 5 bases at V and 3 bases at J, leaving 7 bases unmatched. Germline V gene lookup returns CDR1 MNHEY and CDR2 SMNVEV (reference sequence). For the CDR3, the DNA is TGTGCCAGCAGTCCTGGGACAGGGAGTTACTATGGCTACACCTTC. Translating it yields CASSPGTGSYYGYTF.

The CDR3 region is CASSLFFAGNTEAFF. Here the CDR3 DNA reads TGTGCCAGCAGCTTGTTCTTTGCCGGGAACACTGAAGCTTTCTTT. V usage is TRBV5-6 and J usage is TRBJ1-1, with D hard to call. The CDR3 covers 15 residues. Germline loops: CDR1 SGHDT, CDR2 YYEEEE. V lost 1 base to trimming and J lost 1 base, with 11 bases between them.

This clone was recorded a few times. The V call is TRBV3-1 (or the pseudogene TRBV3-2), the J call TRBJ2-1; no definite D call. Trimming shortened V by 4 bases and J by 4 bases, and 8 bases separated the two germline ends. The CDR3 runs to 13 residues. Germline V gene data show CDR1 as LGHDT and CDR2 as YNNKEL (reference sequence). The CDR3 is CASSPTSYNEQFF. The CDR3 DNA follows: TGTGCCAGCAGCCCGACATCATACAATGAGCAGTTCTTC.

The chain has TRBV9 and TRBJ1-2; D is ambiguous. Germline CDR1 and CDR2: SGDLS and YYNGEE. Trimming shortened V by 3 bases and J by 3 bases, and 12 bases separated the two germline ends. There are 14 residues in the CDR3. The CDR3 DNA follows: TGTGCCAGCAGCGCCAGTTCCTTCGACTATGGCTACACCTTC. Translation: CASSASSFDYGYTF. Full variable domain (outside the CDR3, taken from reference TRBV9 and TRBJ1-2): DSGVTQTPKHLITATGQRVTLRCSPRSGDLSVYWYQQSLDQGLQFLIQYYNGEERAKGNILERFSAQQFPDLHSELNLSSLELGDSALYFCASSASSFDYGYTFGSGTRLTVV.

This clone showed up just a few times. The chain joins TRBV7-8 to TRBJ2-7; 11 bases match TRBD2. Germline loops: CDR1 SGHVS, CDR2 FQNEAQ. V dropped 4 bases and J dropped 6; count of bases not matched to a gene: 8. This CDR3 contains 15 residues. This chain's CDR3 is CASSSVAGGQGEQYF. In DNA, the CDR3 is TGTGCCAGCAGCTCCGTAGCGGGAGGGCAAGGCGAGCAGTACTTC.

This clone has a single count. The rearrangement uses TRBV27 and TRBJ2-7, with 8 bases aligning to TRBD2. Germline V gene sequence: CDR1 MNHEY, CDR2 SMNVEV (reference sequence). CDR3 length: 14 amino acids. The V segment lost 6 bases and the J segment 2 bases; nucleotides outside the gene matches: 6. The CDR3 sequence is CASRPLAETYEQYF. For the CDR3, the DNA is TGTGCCAGCAGACCACTAGCGGAAACCTACGAGCAGTACTTC.

This clone occurred once. V and J are TRBV28 and TRBJ2-5; 8 positions agree with TRBD2. Germline lookup yields CDR1 MDHEN and CDR2 SYDVKM. The CDR3 loop spans 15 amino acids. The V gene end was trimmed by 3 bases and the J gene end by 5 bases; junction bases not matched to a gene: 8. In nucleotides, the CDR3 is TGTGCCAGCAGTTTGGCGGGGGGCATTGGGGAGACCCAGTACTTC. Amino acid sequence: CASSLAGGIGETQYF.

V and J are TRBV4-2 and TRBJ1-1, with D perhaps TRBD1 (5 bases). The CDR3 is 13 residues long. Germline CDR1 is LGHNA and CDR2 is YNFKEQ. The V and J ends lost 0 bases and 10 bases respectively, with 12 bases between them. This CDR3 is CASSQDGGTPAFF. The DNA for the CDR3 is TGTGCCAGCAGCCAAGACGGCGGGACCCCAGCTTTCTTT.

This clone came up a few times. The V call is TRBV19, the J call TRBJ1-3; D ambiguous. Germline loops: CDR1 LNHDA, CDR2 SQIVND (reference sequence). The CDR3 consists of 14 residues. Trimming removed 4 bases from V and 4 bases from J, with 11 bases in between. CDR3 bases: TGTGCCAGTAGTACGCGGGTCCCAGGAAACACCATATATTTT. Its translation is CASSTRVPGNTIYF.

The rearrangement uses TRBV2 and TRBJ1-1; D remains ambiguous. CDR1 SNHLY and CDR2 FYNNEI come from the germline V gene. The CDR3 is 13 amino acids. V was trimmed by 9 bases and J by 1 base, leaving 12 bases between them. The CDR3 protein is CARTLRENTEAFF. In DNA form, the CDR3 reads TGTGCCAGAACTTTGAGAGAGAACACTGAAGCTTTCTTT.